The 15 T cell receptor beta chains presented below share a single source sample, sequenced in a study of tumour-infiltrating T cells in Burkitt lymphoma. Measured with immunoSEQ multiplex PCR; TCRdb has only the in-frame clones, and not every one. This table has tens of thousands of clones, roughly 30% appearing once. The sample was tumor tissue. The receptors stem from a human donor with Burkitt lymphoma.

This clone has just one count. J is TRBJ2-2 and V is TRBV7-9; 7 bases are a match to TRBD1. Trimming cost V 4 bases and J 6 bases; bases outside gene matches: 8. Germline V CDR1 and CDR2: SEHNR, FQNEAQ (reference sequence). The CDR3 runs 15 residues. Here the CDR3 reads CASSWRQGASGELFF. DNA for the CDR3: TGTGCCAGCAGCTGGAGACAGGGAGCGTCCGGGGAGCTGTTTTTT.

The chain joins TRBV10-3 to TRBJ2-3; D gene uncertain. The CDR3 spans 12 residues. V lost 6 bases and J 4 bases, leaving 8 bases between the germline ends. Germline-derived CDR1 and CDR2 are ENHRY and SYGVKD. The CDR3 bases are TGTGCCATCAGCGTCGGCGCAGATACGCAGTATTTT. It specifies CAISVGADTQYF.

The chain uses TRBV7-8 and TRBJ1-1; 7 bases match TRBD1. Trimming cost V 1 base and J 5 bases; bases outside gene matches: 7. Germline CDR1 reads SGHVS; CDR2 reads FQNEAQ. This CDR3 is 15 amino acids long. CDR3 DNA: TGTGCCAGCAGCTTAGGTGCAGGGGGTTTTACTGAAGCTTTCTTT. This translates into CASSLGAGGFTEAFF.

This sequence joins TRBV4-2 and TRBJ2-5, with 8 bases lining up with TRBD2. The V gene end was trimmed by 0 bases and the J gene end by 2 bases; junction bases not matched to a gene: 8. The CDR3 runs 17 residues. CDR1 is LGHNA and CDR2 is YNFKEQ in the germline V gene. The CDR3 nucleotides are TGTGCCAGCAGCCAAGATAGGTTCGGGGGGGGACAAGAGACCCAGTACTTC. As protein: CASSQDRFGGGQETQYF.

This clone turned up a few times. The gene calls are TRBV19 and TRBJ1-1, with D possibly TRBD1 on 5 matching bases. V lost 6 bases, J lost 6 bases, and 14 bases lay in between. CDR3 size: 13 residues. Germline V lookup: CDR1 LNHDA, CDR2 SQIVND (reference sequence). CDR3: CASRQRGGAEAFF. The DNA for the CDR3 is TGTGCCAGTAGGCAACGTGGGGGGGCTGAAGCTTTCTTT.

This clone was recorded a few times. The chain employs TRBV7-9 and TRBJ1-3; D not certain. CDR1 is SEHNR, CDR2 FQNEAQ, per germline (reference sequence). V gave up 1 base and J gave up 3 bases, with 7 bases separating them. The CDR3 runs to 14 residues. This chain's CDR3 is CASSLGTIGNTIYF. The CDR3 nucleotides read TGTGCCAGCAGCTTAGGGACTATTGGAAACACCATATATTTT.

This rearrangement joins TRBV5-6 to TRBJ1-4; TRBD1 aligns across 9 bases. V shed 4 bases and J 5 bases; nucleotides not matched to a gene: 9. CDR1 and CDR2 (germline): SGHDT, YYEEEE. There are 16 residues in the CDR3. The CDR3 reads CASSVGPGTGNEKLFF. The CDR3 region has the DNA TGTGCCAGCAGCGTAGGACCCGGGACAGGGAATGAAAAACTGTTTTTT.

This clone appeared a few times. V is TRBV5-1 and J is TRBJ1-6; no definite D call. The CDR3 is 13 residues long. CDR1 SGHRS and CDR2 YFSETQ come from the germline V gene. Trimming removed 6 bases at V and 7 bases at J, with 11 bases between. The CDR3 DNA follows: TGCGCCAGCACCGGGGAGGGAAATTCACCCCTCCACTTT. The encoded protein is CASTGEGNSPLHF.

This clone was seen only a few times. CDR3 sequence reads: CASSMGGSEAFF. As DNA, the CDR3 is TGTGCCAGTAGTATGGGTGGATCTGAAGCTTTCTTT. The chain combines TRBV19 with TRBJ1-1; D gene unclear. Germline values: CDR1 LNHDA, CDR2 SQIVND (reference sequence). This CDR3 spans 12 amino acids. Trimming stripped 3 bases from V and 6 bases from J, with 8 bases between.

This clone has only a few counts. The chain couples TRBV7-2 to TRBJ1-2, with D possibly being TRBD1 (6 bases). Trimming took off 5 bases at V and 6 bases at J, with 19 bases between the two ends. The CDR3 runs 15 residues. Germline V gene lookup returns CDR1 SGHTA and CDR2 FQGNSA. CDR3 residues: CASSKEGGRGNGYTF. The CDR3, as DNA: TGTGCCAGCAGCAAGGAGGGGGGTCGTGGCAATGGCTACACCTTC.

This clone was counted only a few times. The chain combines TRBV7-9 with TRBJ1-2, with D unresolved. Germline CDR1 and CDR2: SEHNR and FQNEAQ (reference sequence). Trimming stripped 5 bases from V and 4 bases from J, with 11 bases between. CDR3 length: 13 residues. The CDR3 loop reads CASSRPLGYGYTF. The CDR3 coding sequence is TGTGCCAGCAGCCGACCCCTGGGCTATGGCTACACCTTC.

V usage is TRBV5-1 and J usage is TRBJ2-3; the D gene is possibly TRBD1 (6 bases). CDR3 length: 14 residues. Trimming left V 6 bases short and J 0 bases short, with 11 bases between. Germline values: CDR1 SGHRS, CDR2 YFSETQ. The CDR3 DNA follows: TGCGCCAGCACTCCAGGGGATAGCACAGATACGCAGTATTTT. Its protein product is CASTPGDSTDTQYF. Full variable domain (remainder filled in from reference TRBV5-1 and TRBJ2-3): KAGVTQTPRYLIKTRGQQVTLSCSPISGHRSVSWYQQTPGQGLQFLFEYFSETQRNKGNFPGRFSGRQFSNSRSEMNVSTLELGDSALYLCASTPGDSTDTQYFGPGTRLTVL.

The chain couples TRBV7-2 to TRBJ1-1; D not resolved. With 5 bases removed from V and 0 bases from J, the gap between germline ends came to 13 bases. The CDR3 sequence is 15 residues long. Germline V gene sequence: CDR1 SGHTA, CDR2 FQGNSA. The CDR3 reads CASSRLTIMNTEAFF. For the CDR3, the DNA is TGTGCCAGCAGCCGACTCACAATCATGAACACTGAAGCTTTCTTT.

V and J are TRBV19 and TRBJ1-6; no definite D call. The germline gives CDR1 LNHDA, CDR2 SQIVND (reference sequence). The CDR3 contains 14 residues. Trimming cost V 8 bases and J 6 bases, with 14 bases left between them. The CDR3: CASRWAGLNSPLHF. In DNA, the CDR3 is TGTGCCAGTCGGTGGGCAGGACTTAATTCACCCCTCCACTTT. Supplemented by reference TRBV19 and TRBJ1-6, the full variable domain reads DGGITQSPKYLFRKEGQNVTLSCEQNLNHDAMYWYRQDPGQGLRLIYYSQIVNDFQKGDIAEGYSVSREKKESFPLTVTSAQKNPTAFYLCASRWAGLNSPLHFGNGTRLTVT.

By proportion, this clone is medium-sized. The V call is TRBV6-6, the J call TRBJ1-2, with no clear D. V lost 6 bases and J lost 4, with 15 bases in between. The CDR3 consists of 14 residues. Germline CDR1 and CDR2: MNHNY and SVGAGI (reference sequence). CDR3 protein: CASSFFGPGYGYTF. CDR3 nucleotides: TGTGCCAGCAGCTTCTTTGGGCCGGGCTATGGCTACACCTTC.